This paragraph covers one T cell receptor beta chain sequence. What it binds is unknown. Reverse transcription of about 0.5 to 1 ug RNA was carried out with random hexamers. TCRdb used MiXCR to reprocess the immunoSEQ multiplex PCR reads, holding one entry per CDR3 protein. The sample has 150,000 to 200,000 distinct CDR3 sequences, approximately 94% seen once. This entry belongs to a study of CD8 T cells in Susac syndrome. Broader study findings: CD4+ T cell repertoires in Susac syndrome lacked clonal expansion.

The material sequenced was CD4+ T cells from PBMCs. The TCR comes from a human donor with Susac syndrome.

In DNA form, the CDR3 reads TGTGCCAGCACGTATGAGGTGAATGCCTACGAGCAGTACTTC. Its protein is CASTYEVNAYEQYF. V usage is TRBV2 and J usage is TRBJ2-7; no clear D. CDR3 length: 14 residues. V lost 7 bases and J lost 2, with 15 bases in between. CDR1 SNHLY and CDR2 FYNNEI come from the germline V gene.